This T cell receptor beta chain was identified during a study of blood T cells in healthy people across ages. Through a sample-barcoded 5' primer and a J-beta primer mix, a second PCR was run for roughly 7 to 12 cycles. Each CDR3 protein gets one entry after TCRdb re-called the 5' RACE reads with MiXCR. The sample gives some 900,000 distinct CDR3 sequences, around 28% of which show up once; 17% is in the top ten. Each donor supplied around 9.9 milliliters of peripheral blood. General observations from the study: Observed TCR beta diversity showed a strong correlation with the percentage of naive T cells as measured by flow cytometry.

Many counts were recorded for this clonotype. Antigen: not known. V was clipped by 10 bases and J by 1 base, with 23 bases between them. The germline V gene has CDR1 MNHEY and CDR2 SVGEGT. CDR3 length: 18 amino acids. Sequenced sample: blood. The V gene is TRBV6-2 or TRBV6-3, the J gene TRBJ2-6, with D perhaps matching TRBD1 (5 bases). The TCR sequence derives from a woman over 75 in good health. In DNA form, the CDR3 reads TGTGCCACCCTCTCCCGTGGCAGGGATCGGTCTGGGGCCAACGTCCTGACTTTC. It codes for CATLSRGRDRSGANVLTF.